The entry below gives a single T cell receptor beta chain sequence along with its context. Its antigen target is currently unknown. Qualities for individual bases were not recorded, and no much larger clone is one base off. The library was generated by 5' RACE. Sequencing was carried out with an Illumina HiSeq 2500. A second PCR of roughly 7 to 11 cycles was performed with a sample-barcoded 5' primer and a J-beta primer mix. Each TCR beta cDNA molecule received a unique molecular identifier from a template-switch 5' adaptor carrying 12 random nucleotides. At least 2.5 million CDR3-containing paired-end reads were obtained from each sample. The Mint cDNA synthesis kit, primed by a TRBC-specific oligonucleotide, was used to synthesize first-strand cDNA from all RNA. All cDNA was treated with uracil-DNA glycosylase and then went through a first 18-cycle PCR with the universal primers M1SS and BC2_uni_R. On the study's bioinformatics: Normalization of each sample was performed by random selection of 1 million high-quality reads, each carrying a distinct molecular identifier. Reads with shared molecular identifiers were discarded instead of being binned into consensus sequences. CDR3 identification, clonotype clustering and error correction used MiTCR with a Q25 quality threshold and the strictest error-elimination algorithm. A nonparametric unseen species model using Euler transformation provided a lower-bound estimate of total TCR beta diversity. In-frame beta chains were kept once TCRdb had trimmed the public reads at Q25 with fastp and called clones with MiXCR. Each CDR3 protein gets just one entry, which takes the most common genes and DNA from the rows behind it. TCRdb's processing, not the authors', yielded these V and J calls. Across this sample there are 540,000 or so distinct CDR3 sequences, with more than 20% seen only once. Approximately 8.7% of the sample lies in the top ten.

The roughly 39 donors, aged 6 to 90 years, were systemically healthy Caucasian individuals from Russia. Approximately 9.7 milliliters of peripheral blood were drawn from each donor into EDTA-treated Vacutainer tubes. PBMCs were isolated by Ficoll-Paque density-gradient centrifugation, with at least 6 million obtained per sample. Total RNA, at least 6 micrograms per sample, was extracted from PBMCs with Trizol reagent. Naive CD45RAhigh/CD27high T cell percentages were measured by flow cytometry on a PBMC aliquot from every donor. This entry is derived from a study of blood T cells in healthy people across ages (dated by TCRdb to between 2014 and 2017). Regarding the research as a whole: In model experiments, template switching captured roughly one uniquely barcoded TCR beta cDNA molecule for every two T cells. Four age groups were formed from the donors: young (average approximately 17 years), middle-aged (just under 40), aged (around 68) and long-lived (approximately 78). Using deep sequencing normalized with unique cDNA molecular identifiers, the study measured how TCR beta repertoire diversity changes with age. Using the same blood draw, the study looked at two additional independent replicas of 1 million unique cDNA reads for two donors, one aged 18 to 30 and the other aged 80 or older. What the authors observed across the whole study: Because donor CMV infection status was unknown, age-related changes in expanded clonotypes were potentially confounded. Observed TCR beta diversity per million T cells fell roughly linearly with age, and a significant reduction was already apparent by age about 38. The percentage of naive T cells measured by flow cytometry correlated strongly with observed TCR beta diversity. Estimates of total diversity from one million sequenced T cells were regarded as lower bounds and underestimates. The long-lived group showed more naive CD4+ T cells, fewer expanded clones and increased TCR diversity than the aged group, suggesting age selection. Bulk unsorted PBMC profiling prevented conclusive comparison of naive and antigen-experienced compartments.

V ends up 3 bases short and J 10 bases short, with an unmatched junction base count of 8. The CDR3 contains 15 residues, cysteine and phenylalanine counted. Only the CDR3 portion is preserved as DNA: 45 bases, with reading frame beginning at the first base. From the germline V gene (reference sequence), CDR1 is LNHDA and CDR2 is SQIVND. This sample also appeared in a second study, on T cells of mothers and their children. Per that second paper: Nine systemically healthy Caucasian individuals, comprising three mothers and their six children, were included as donors. cDNA synthesis consumed the entire amount of extracted RNA, loaded at roughly 1.5 ug RNA in each 15 ul reaction. In the second PCR, the M1S primer introduced both the sample barcodes and 2-4 random nucleotides. Over 8.5 million TCR beta CDR3 reads were obtained for each mother, and 2.5 million to 3 million reads were obtained for each child. Thymic selection shapes the output of TCR recombination in a similar way in related and unrelated pairs, and inherited differences have a minor effect. Normalized repertoire overlap in related mother-child pairs was always slightly higher than in unrelated mother-child pairs, but the difference was never significant. No persistent microchimeric T cell clones were found, with a detection sensitivity of approximately 100 clones per million clonotypes. To look for features that set related mother-child pairs apart from unrelated individuals, the researchers ran deep NGS to compare the TCR beta repertoires of mothers and children. On average, the children were about 10 +/- 4 years old, while the mothers were roughly 40 +/- 4 years old. Libraries were sequenced on Illumina HiSeq 2000 with 100+100 nt paired-end reads after adapter ligation with NEBNext reagents. To avoid cross-contamination, the mother libraries and the child libraries were prepared a month apart and sequenced in separate runs. Between roughly 450,000 and 2,000,000 distinct TCR beta clonotypes were identified per donor. Naive TCR beta clonotypes were estimated from low-frequency clonotypes matched to each donor's FACS-determined naive share, without sorting.

The V gene is TRBV19 and the J gene is TRBJ2-1, with 11 middle bases fitting TRBD1. Sequencing was carried out using blood. This clonotype was sampled from a boy between 5 and 17 years old in good health. The DNA sequence follows: TGTGCCAGTAGTATGAACCCCGGGACAGGGGGAGAGCAGTTCTTC. It codes for CASSMNPGTGGEQFF.